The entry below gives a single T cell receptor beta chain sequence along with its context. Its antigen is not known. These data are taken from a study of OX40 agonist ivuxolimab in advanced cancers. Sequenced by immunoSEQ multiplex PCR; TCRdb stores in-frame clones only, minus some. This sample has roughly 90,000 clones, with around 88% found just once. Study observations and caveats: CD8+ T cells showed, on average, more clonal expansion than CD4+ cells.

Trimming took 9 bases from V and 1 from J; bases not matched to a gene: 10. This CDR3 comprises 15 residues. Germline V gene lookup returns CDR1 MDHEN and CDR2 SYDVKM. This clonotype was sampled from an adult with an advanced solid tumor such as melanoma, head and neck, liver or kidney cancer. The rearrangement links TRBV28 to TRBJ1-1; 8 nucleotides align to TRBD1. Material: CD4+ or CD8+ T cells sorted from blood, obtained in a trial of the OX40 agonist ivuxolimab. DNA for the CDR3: TGTGCCAGTCCCCCTACGACAGGGGAGAACACTGAAGCTTTCTTT. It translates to CASPPTTGENTEAFF.